The rows below give T cell receptor beta chains drawn from one sample of a study of T cell responses to AZD1222 COVID-19 vaccine. Sequenced by immunoSEQ multiplex PCR; TCRdb stores in-frame clones only, minus some. The data hold about 110,000 clones, with around 90% observed a single time. Sequenced here: peripheral blood, sampled 28 days after the second AZD1222 dose. These receptors came from an adult who received the AZD1222 COVID-19 vaccine. Each CDR3 is given with its conserved first and last residue. D genes are given only for firm matches. The size of a clone is reported for some rows only, either as once, few or many, or as a class for expanded clones.

>TRBJ1-1|.|TRBV3-1/TRBV3-2|14|once
CASSLEGSNTEAFF
TGTGCCAGCAGCCTGGAGGGGTCGAACACTGAAGCTTTCTTT
>TRBJ1-5|.|TRBV7-8|16|once
CASSLERLRRNQPQHF
TGTGCCAGCAGCCTAGAAAGGTTACGACGCAATCAGCCCCAGCATTTT
>TRBJ2-7|.|TRBV4-1|13|few
CASSQEVSYEQYF
TGCGCCAGCAGCCAAGAGGTCTCCTACGAGCAGTACTTC
>TRBJ2-1|.|TRBV7-8|14|.
CASSYGSLENEQFF
TGTGCCAGCAGCTATGGCAGTCTGGAAAATGAGCAGTTCTTC
>TRBJ1-3|.|TRBV18|15|.
CASSSDAVSGNTIYF
TGTGCCAGCTCAAGTGACGCAGTCTCTGGAAACACCATATATTTT
>TRBJ2-7|.|TRBV2|15|large
CASSELTAGGYEQYF
TGTGCCAGCAGTGAGCTCACAGCCGGGGGTTACGAGCAGTACTTC
>TRBJ1-1|.|TRBV4-3|17|.
CASSQDYGGGMNTEAFF
TGCGCCAGCAGCCAAGATTACGGGGGGGGAATGAACACTGAAGCTTTCTTT
>TRBJ1-1|.|TRBV19|13|.
CASSILRNTEAFF
TGTGCCAGTAGTATACTCAGGAACACTGAAGCTTTCTTT
>TRBJ1-2|.|TRBV29-1|13|.
CSVEGLGLGGYTF
TGCAGCGTTGAAGGCCTTGGACTGGGTGGCTACACCTTC
>TRBJ2-7|.|TRBV7-8|14|.
CASSLEGGSYEQYF
TGTGCCAGCAGCCTAGAAGGGGGGTCCTACGAGCAGTACTTC
>TRBJ1-6|.|TRBV3-1/TRBV3-2|17|.
CASSQVVRSSYNSPLHF
TGTGCCAGCAGCCAAGTCGTCAGGAGCTCCTATAATTCACCCCTCCACTTT
>TRBJ2-3|TRBD2|TRBV5-1|15|.
CASTSGGSDTDTQYF
TGCGCCAGCACCTCCGGGGGGAGTGACACAGATACGCAGTATTTT
>TRBJ1-2|.|TRBV5-1|14|.
CASSLATGYGGYTF
TGCGCCAGCAGCTTGGCCACAGGGTACGGTGGCTACACCTTC
>TRBJ1-2|.|TRBV2|14|.
CASSEVREGDGYTF
TGTGCCAGCAGTGAAGTTCGGGAAGGGGATGGCTACACCTTC
>TRBJ1-2|TRBD1|TRBV28|16|.
CASSSPGQGANYGYTF
TGTGCCAGCAGTTCCCCGGGACAGGGGGCGAACTATGGCTACACCTTC
>TRBJ1-1|.|TRBV7-6|15|few
CASSLVGGENTEAFF
TGTGCCAGCAGCTTAGTGGGAGGGGAGAACACTGAAGCTTTCTTT
>TRBJ1-5|TRBD1|TRBV5-1|15|.
CASSFGQGPNQPQHF
TGCGCCAGCAGCTTCGGACAGGGGCCCAATCAGCCCCAGCATTTT
>TRBJ2-7|.|TRBV27|15|.
CASRPTGTATYEQYF
TGTGCCAGCAGGCCCACCGGGACGGCAACCTACGAGCAGTACTTC
>TRBJ1-1|.|TRBV27|13|.
CASSQTKYTEAFF
TGTGCCAGCAGCCAAACGAAGTACACTGAAGCTTTCTTT
>TRBJ2-7|TRBD2|TRBV19|15|.
CASSTLAGSSYEQYF
TGTGCCAGTAGTACTCTAGCGGGGAGCTCCTACGAGCAGTACTTC
>TRBJ2-1|.|TRBV19|11|.
CASWGGNEQFF
TGTGCCAGCTGGGGTGGCAATGAGCAGTTCTTC
>TRBJ2-1|.|TRBV9|15|few
CASSGRNYLYNEQFF
TGTGCCAGCAGCGGCAGGAATTACCTTTACAATGAGCAGTTCTTC
>TRBJ2-7|TRBD2|TRBV6-5|14|.
CASSRSGADYEQYF
TGTGCCAGCTCGCGGAGCGGGGCGGACTACGAGCAGTACTTC
>TRBJ2-1|TRBD2|TRBV19|13|.
CATTLAGGTEQFF
TGTGCCACCACGCTAGCGGGGGGAACGGAGCAGTTCTTC
>TRBJ2-7|.|TRBV27|14|.
CASSLLGRFWEQYF
TGTGCCAGCAGCCTTCTAGGGCGATTTTGGGAGCAGTACTTC
>TRBJ2-5|TRBD1|TRBV4-3|15|.
CASTKPQGAKETQYF
TGCGCCAGCACCAAACCGCAGGGGGCTAAAGAGACCCAGTACTTC